This TCR beta chain appears in the sequencing data of a study of OX40 agonist ivuxolimab in advanced cancers. Study background: Among those treated, three patients had partial responses, one with hepatocellular carcinoma and two with cutaneous melanoma. General study findings and limits: CD4+ and CD8+ T cells in blood underwent clonal expansion by week 6 at 0.1 to 3.0 mg/kg. Some nonresponders additionally presented with little normalized T-cell clonal expansion.

Assay used: immunoSEQ multiplex PCR; TCRdb lists only in-frame clones, some missing. The table includes about 76,000 clones, around four fifths detected once. This clone was counted at least ten times. Its antigen is not known. Trimming took off 10 bases at V and 0 bases at J, with 19 bases between the two ends. Per germline, CDR1 MNHEY and CDR2 SMNVEV (reference sequence). The CDR3 sequence is 16 residues long. Source: CD4+ or CD8+ T cells sorted from blood, taken in a trial of the OX40 agonist ivuxolimab. The chain is built from TRBV27 and TRBJ2-1, with D perhaps matching TRBD2 (6 bases). This TCR derives from an adult with an advanced solid tumor such as melanoma, head and neck, liver or kidney cancer. CDR3 DNA sequence: TGTGCCACCATGGGTGGTGAGACTAGCTCCTACAATGAGCAGTTCTTC. Translated, it gives CATMGGETSSYNEQFF.